Listed below are T cell receptor beta chains from one sample, sequenced in a study. MiXCR, applied by TCRdb to the RT-PCR reads, yields one record per CDR3 protein. Among more than 550,000 distinct CDR3 sequences, 14% were seen once, and the ten largest hold roughly 3.9%. The specimen was memory CD4+ T cells from blood. The origin of the receptors is a female donor in good health, serving as a healthy control. The CDR3 runs from the conserved cysteine through the conserved F or W. The D gene is left open where the match is weak. Clone size is stated in some rows and not others, as once, few, many or a class when expanded.

d_gene,len,abundance,v_gene,j_gene,CDR3aa,CDR3nt
-,15,-,TRBV28,TRBJ2-2,CASSRTEGGSGELFF,TGTGCCAGCAGTCGAACGGAAGGCGGGTCCGGGGAGCTGTTTTTT
TRBD1,16,-,TRBV7-9,TRBJ1-4,CASSPQGRTGGEKLFF,TGTGCCAGCAGCCCACAAGGCCGGACAGGGGGAGAAAAACTGTTTTTT
-,15,-,TRBV28,TRBJ2-7,CASRVAVQLPYEQYF,TGTGCCAGCAGGGTAGCGGTACAACTACCCTACGAGCAGTACTTC
-,13,-,TRBV20-1,TRBJ2-7,CSARAPSSYEQYF,TGCAGTGCTAGAGCCCCCAGCTCCTACGAGCAGTACTTC
-,12,-,TRBV12-3/TRBV12-4,TRBJ2-7,CASRNPGYEQYF,TGTGCCAGCAGGAATCCAGGCTACGAGCAGTACTTC
-,14,few,TRBV20-1,TRBJ2-1,CSAQDWGDNNEQFF,TGCAGTGCTCAGGATTGGGGGGATAACAATGAGCAGTTCTTC
TRBD2,19,-,TRBV7-2,TRBJ2-7,CASSLVFLGLAGGPGEQYF,TGTGCCAGCAGCTTAGTTTTCCTGGGACTAGCGGGAGGGCCCGGCGAGCAGTACTTC
-,16,-,TRBV24-1,TRBJ1-5,CATSDSGFSSNQPQHF,TGTGCCACCAGTGACTCAGGGTTTTCTAGCAATCAGCCCCAGCATTTT
TRBD1,17,few,TRBV5-1,TRBJ2-2,CASSLDRGQLNTGELFF,TGCGCCAGCAGCTTGGACAGGGGGCAGTTGAACACCGGGGAGCTGTTTTTT
-,12,few,TRBV12-3/TRBV12-4,TRBJ1-2,CASSSGTLGYTF,TGTGCCAGCAGTTCAGGGACACTTGGCTACACCTTC
-,12,-,TRBV6-2/TRBV6-3,TRBJ2-3,CASSYSIDTQYF,TGTGCCAGCAGTTACTCGATTGATACGCAGTATTTT
-,12,once,TRBV3-1,TRBJ1-2,CASSQTQYGYTF,TGTGCCAGCAGCCAAACCCAATATGGCTACACCTTC
TRBD1,14,many,TRBV6-5,TRBJ2-1,CASSYRGGRYEQFF,TGTGCCAGCAGTTACCGAGGGGGCCGGTATGAGCAGTTCTTC
-,12,few,TRBV15,TRBJ1-2,CATSNIQGPVTF,TGTGCCACCAGCAACATACAGGGACCGGTGACCTTC
TRBD2,15,few,TRBV3-1,TRBJ2-3,CASSQDRLAGDTQYF,TGTGCCAGCAGCCAAGATCGCCTAGCGGGGGATACGCAGTATTTT
-,15,-,TRBV3-1,TRBJ2-5,CASSPGSTRGETQYF,TGTGCCAGCAGCCCAGGATCCACCAGAGGGGAGACCCAGTACTTC
-,13,many,TRBV29-1,TRBJ2-1,CSALRGGLSEQFF,TGCAGCGCTTTAAGGGGGGGTTTAAGTGAGCAGTTCTTC
-,12,many,TRBV7-2,TRBJ2-7,CASSLVVREQYF,TGTGCCAGCAGCTTAGTGGTGAGGGAGCAGTACTTC
-,13,-,TRBV7-6,TRBJ2-2,CASSPRQDGELFF,TGTGCCAGCAGCCCTCGACAGGACGGGGAGCTGTTTTTT
TRBD2,18,-,TRBV15,TRBJ2-2,CATSRVGTSGSSGGELFF,TGTGCCACCAGCAGAGTTGGGACTAGCGGGAGTAGTGGCGGGGAGCTGTTTTTT
-,13,many,TRBV29-1,TRBJ1-1,CSVGRSMNTEAFF,TGCAGCGTTGGGCGGAGCATGAACACTGAAGCTTTCTTT
-,12,many,TRBV29-1,TRBJ2-5,CSVTRVEETQYF,TGCAGCGTTACTCGGGTGGAGGAGACCCAGTACTTC
-,13,many,TRBV20-1,TRBJ2-7,CSAMDRTTYEQYF,TGCAGTGCTATGGACAGGACTACCTACGAGCAGTACTTC
-,14,-,TRBV2,TRBJ2-1,CASSERLNYNEQFF,TGTGCCAGCAGTGAGCGACTGAACTACAATGAGCAGTTCTTC
TRBD1,16,many,TRBV12-3/TRBV12-4,TRBJ1-1,CASSLGDRVRYTEAFF,TGTGCCAGCAGTTTAGGGGACAGGGTAAGATACACTGAAGCTTTCTTT
-,15,few,TRBV5-1,TRBJ2-5,CASSDVKAGAETQYF,TGCGCCAGCAGCGACGTGAAGGCAGGGGCAGAGACCCAGTACTTC
-,15,-,TRBV10-1,TRBJ2-5,CASSQPGDVEETQYF,TGCGCCAGCAGTCAGCCAGGGGATGTGGAAGAGACCCAGTACTTC
TRBD1,15,many,TRBV29-1,TRBJ2-7,CSVEDPGQGTYEQYF,TGCAGCGTTGAAGATCCGGGACAGGGTACCTACGAGCAGTACTTC
-,16,-,TRBV4-2,TRBJ1-4,CASSQEVARSNEKLFF,TGTGCCAGCAGCCAAGAAGTAGCCAGGTCTAATGAAAAACTGTTTTTT
TRBD1,13,many,TRBV7-2,TRBJ1-1,CASSLAGGVKAFF,TGTGCCAGCAGCTTGGCAGGGGGCGTCAAAGCTTTCTTT
-,15,-,TRBV6-5,TRBJ1-4,CASGPTGSVGEKLFF,TGTGCCAGCGGACCAACAGGGAGTGTAGGCGAAAAACTGTTTTTT
-,16,-,TRBV20-1,TRBJ2-5,CSARDTGTTLGETQYF,TGCAGTGCTAGAGATACCGGGACAACCTTGGGGGAGACCCAGTACTTC
-,13,-,TRBV20-1,TRBJ2-3,CSARDSRVNTQYF,TGCAGTGCTAGAGATAGCAGGGTTAATACGCAGTATTTT
-,14,few,TRBV7-6,TRBJ2-5,CASSLESYQETQYF,TGTGCCAGCAGCTTAGAGTCCTATCAAGAGACCCAGTACTTC
TRBD2,14,-,TRBV20-1,TRBJ2-7,CSAPIAGAINEQYF,TGCAGTGCTCCAATAGCGGGAGCGATAAACGAGCAGTACTTC
-,13,many,TRBV20-1,TRBJ1-1,CSARDTGSTEAFF,TGCAGTGCTAGAGACACAGGGTCCACTGAAGCTTTCTTT
-,14,many,TRBV7-2,TRBJ2-7,CASSSNVGGYEQYF,TGTGCCAGCAGCTCGAATGTGGGGGGCTACGAGCAGTACTTC
TRBD1,17,few,TRBV20-1,TRBJ1-5,CSATDTGGSIRNQPQHF,TGCAGTGCCACCGATACAGGGGGATCAATTCGCAATCAGCCCCAGCATTTT
-,15,-,TRBV20-1,TRBJ2-1,CSATKDLGKYNVQFF,TGCAGTGCTACAAAGGACTTGGGGAAATACAATGTGCAGTTCTTC
-,15,-,TRBV28,TRBJ2-7,CASSPMNRFVGEQYF,TGTGCCAGCAGTCCCATGAACCGGTTCGTTGGCGAGCAGTACTTC
TRBD1,15,few,TRBV18,TRBJ1-1,CASSPLGQPNTEAFF,TGTGCCAGCTCACCACTGGGACAGCCGAACACTGAAGCTTTCTTT
TRBD1,17,-,TRBV7-8,TRBJ2-7,CASSLRGGTGGYYEQYF,TGTGCCAGCAGCTTAAGAGGGGGGACAGGGGGCTATTACGAGCAGTACTTC
TRBD1,14,few,TRBV20-1,TRBJ2-2,CSARDRITAGELFF,TGCAGTGCCCGGGACAGGATTACCGCCGGGGAGCTGTTTTTT
-,12,-,TRBV12-3/TRBV12-4,TRBJ2-7,CASTRVLGEQYF,TGTGCCAGCACGAGAGTCCTCGGAGAGCAGTACTTC
-,12,many,TRBV12-3/TRBV12-4,TRBJ2-2,CASSRGTGELFF,TGTGCCAGCAGTCGAGGGACCGGGGAGCTGTTTTTT
TRBD1,17,many,TRBV10-3,TRBJ1-3,CAISAFRQGQDGNTIYF,TGTGCCATCAGTGCCTTTCGACAGGGTCAGGATGGAAACACCATATATTTT
-,15,many,TRBV20-1,TRBJ2-3,CSAKKPGFNADTQYF,TGCAGTGCTAAGAAGCCAGGATTCAACGCAGATACGCAGTATTTT